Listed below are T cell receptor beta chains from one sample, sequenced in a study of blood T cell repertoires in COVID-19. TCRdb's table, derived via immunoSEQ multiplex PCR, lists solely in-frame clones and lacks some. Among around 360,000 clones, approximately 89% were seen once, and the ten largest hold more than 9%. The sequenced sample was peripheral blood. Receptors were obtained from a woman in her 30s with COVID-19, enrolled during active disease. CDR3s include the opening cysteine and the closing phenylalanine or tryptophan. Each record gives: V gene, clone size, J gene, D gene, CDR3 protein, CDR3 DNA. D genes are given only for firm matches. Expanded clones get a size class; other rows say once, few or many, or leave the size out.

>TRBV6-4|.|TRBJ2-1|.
CASSRGGENEQFF
TGTGCCAGCTCGAGGGGGGGGGAAAATGAGCAGTTCTTC
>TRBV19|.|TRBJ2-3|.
CASSTGSQTDTQYF
TGTGCCAGTAGTACGGGATCTCAAACAGATACGCAGTATTTT
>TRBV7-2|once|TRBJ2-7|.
CASKPGTAQGEQYF
TGTGCCAGTAAGCCTGGGACGGCTCAGGGGGAGCAGTACTTC
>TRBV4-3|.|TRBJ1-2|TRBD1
CASSRTGGKGYTF
TGCGCCAGCAGCCGGACAGGGGGAAAGGGCTACACCTTC
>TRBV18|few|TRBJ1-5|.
CASSADRVNQPQHF
TGTGCCAGCTCAGCGGACAGAGTTAATCAGCCCCAGCATTTT
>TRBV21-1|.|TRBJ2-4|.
CASSPSGTLAKNIQYF
TGTGCCAGCAGTCCGAGCGGAACCCTAGCCAAAAACATTCAGTACTTC
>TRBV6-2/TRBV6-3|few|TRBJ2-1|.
CASSYPSGEQFF
TGTGCCAGCAGTTACCCCAGCGGGGAGCAGTTCTTC
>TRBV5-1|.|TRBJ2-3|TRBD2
CASSLTSGTDTQYF
TGCGCCAGCAGCTTGACTAGCGGGACAGATACGCAGTATTTT
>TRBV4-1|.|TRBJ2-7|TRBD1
CASSQVQGAYEQYF
TGCGCCAGCAGCCAAGTGCAGGGGGCCTACGAGCAGTACTTC
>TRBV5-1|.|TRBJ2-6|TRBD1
CASSSPLGQVLSGANVLTF
TGCGCCAGCAGCTCCCCGCTGGGACAGGTCCTCTCTGGGGCCAACGTCCTGACTTTC
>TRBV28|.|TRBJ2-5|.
CASRSLGQETQYF
TGTGCCAGCAGATCTCTCGGGCAAGAGACCCAGTACTTC
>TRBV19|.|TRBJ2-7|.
CASSIVGGADEQYF
TGTGCCAGTAGTATAGTCGGGGGAGCGGACGAGCAGTACTTC
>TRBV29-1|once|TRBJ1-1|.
CSVGTVEAFF
TGCAGCGTTGGTACAGTTGAAGCTTTCTTT
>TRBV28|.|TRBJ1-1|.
CASSRSGGVNTEAFF
TGTGCCAGCAGCCGAAGTGGGGGGGTGAACACTGAAGCTTTCTTT
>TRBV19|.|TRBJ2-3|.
CASSIGEDTQYF
TGTGCCAGTAGTATCGGGGAGGATACGCAGTATTTT
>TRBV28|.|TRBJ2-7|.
CASSPVGRGVYEQYF
TGTGCCAGCAGTCCCGTGGGGAGGGGGGTATACGAGCAGTACTTC
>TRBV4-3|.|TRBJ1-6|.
CASSQDSSYNSPLHF
TGCGCCAGCAGCCAAGACAGCTCCTATAATTCACCCCTCCACTTT
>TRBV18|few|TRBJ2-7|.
CASSPGGTLDEQYF
TGTGCCAGCTCACCAGGAGGGACCCTCGACGAGCAGTACTTC
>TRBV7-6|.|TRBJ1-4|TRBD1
CASSIGTGGNEKLFF
TGTGCCAGCAGCATCGGGACAGGGGGGAATGAAAAACTGTTTTTT
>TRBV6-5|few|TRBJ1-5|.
CASSKKGYQPQHF
TGTGCCAGCAGTAAGAAGGGGTATCAGCCCCAGCATTTT
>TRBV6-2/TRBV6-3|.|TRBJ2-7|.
CASSYALGPTGYEQYF
TGTGCCAGCAGTTACGCCCTGGGCCCCACAGGGTACGAGCAGTACTTC
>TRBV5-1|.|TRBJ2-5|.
CASTGRNYGETQYF
TGCGCCAGCACGGGTCGAAACTATGGGGAGACCCAGTACTTC
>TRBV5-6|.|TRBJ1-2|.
CASSLTPPHRDGYTF
TGTGCCAGCAGCCTAACGCCGCCTCACAGGGACGGCTACACCTTC
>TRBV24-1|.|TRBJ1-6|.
CATEPGEPNSPLHF
TGTGCCACCGAGCCCGGGGAACCTAATTCACCCCTCCACTTT